This entry describes one T cell receptor (beta chain). What it binds is not known. Repertoires were generated with immunoSEQ multiplex PCR, while TCRdb's copy carries only in-frame clones and drops some. The data hold about 88,000 clones, with around 94% observed a single time. This CDR3 is 16 amino acids long. This sample is drawn from a study of Tregs in tolerant kidney transplant recipients. General study findings and limits: Activated donor B cell expansion appeared to reveal the most relevant donor-specific TCRbeta repertoire.

Unstimulated Tregs (CD4+CD25+CD127-) and CD4+CD25- non-Tregs were sorted from PBMCs. The clonotype was recovered from a human donor in good health. The sample consisted of CD8+ T cells from blood. The V call is TRBV21-1, the J call TRBJ2-7; TRBD2, the D gene given by the table, was not confirmed from the DNA. TRBV21-1 is reported as a pseudogene. CDR3 sequence: CASSKCSSENTYEQYF. The CDR3 DNA reads TGTGCCAGCAGCAAGTGCTCCAGCGAGAACACCTACGAGCAGTACTTC.